This passage covers 10 T cell receptor beta chains from one sample sequenced in a study of blood T cell repertoires in COVID-19. Clones were sequenced by immunoSEQ multiplex PCR, and TCRdb holds only the in-frame ones, with some missing. This sample has about 80,000 clones; around four fifths occur once, and the top ten carry 39%. Sequenced material: peripheral blood. Receptors were obtained from a man older than 75 with active or convalescent COVID-19.

V usage is TRBV3-1 (or the pseudogene TRBV3-2) and J usage is TRBJ1-4, with 8 nucleotides matching TRBD1. Germline CDR1 is LGHDT and CDR2 is YNNKEL (reference sequence). CDR3 size: 15 residues. J was trimmed by 8 bases and V by 0 bases; bases with no gene match: 5. The DNA of the CDR3 is TGTGCCAGCAGCCAAGATCAGGGGGCCGGGGAAAAACTGTTTTTT. Translated, it gives CASSQDQGAGEKLFF.

The chain uses TRBV5-6 and TRBJ2-7; 8 bases map to TRBD1. This CDR3 has 16 amino acids. Germline CDR1 reads SGHDT; CDR2 reads YYEEEE. J gave up 3 bases and V 2 bases, and 10 bases lay outside the gene matches. This CDR3 is CASSFRGQGIYYEQYF. CDR3 DNA sequence: TGTGCCAGCAGCTTCAGAGGACAGGGCATTTACTACGAGCAGTACTTC.

CDR3 residues: CASKMGQKNTEAFF. The CDR3, as DNA: TGTGCCAGCAAAATGGGACAGAAAAACACTGAAGCTTTCTTT. V gene TRBV6-5 combines with J gene TRBJ1-1; the match to TRBD1 covers 7 bases. V was clipped by 7 bases and J by 2 bases; unmatched bases: 7. In germline, CDR1 is MNHEY, CDR2 SVGAGI. The CDR3 sequence is 14 residues long.

The chain uses TRBV9 and TRBJ1-5; the D is unclear. With 0 bases removed from V and 3 bases from J, the gap between germline ends came to 10 bases. Per germline, CDR1 SGDLS and CDR2 YYNGEE. The CDR3 totals 15 residues. The CDR3, as DNA: TGTGCCAGCAGCGTAGGGGCAGTCGACAATCAGCCCCAGCATTTT. It translates to CASSVGAVDNQPQHF.

The chain combines TRBV28 with TRBJ1-3; D call uncertain. CDR3 length: 16 residues. V was pared by 5 bases and J by 4 bases, with 18 bases between. Germline lookup yields CDR1 MDHEN and CDR2 SYDVKM. The CDR3 DNA reads TGTGCCAGCAGTGTGACCGGAGAGGGAGTCGGAAACACCATATATTTT. Translating it yields CASSVTGEGVGNTIYF.

This chain uses TRBV2 with TRBJ1-2, with 8 bases identical to TRBD1. This CDR3 region has 13 residues. Germline V gives CDR1 SNHLY, CDR2 FYNNEI. After removal of 6 bases from V and 6 bases from J, the junction contained 6 bases not matched to a gene. The CDR3 is CASRVTTGDGYTF. In DNA, the CDR3 is TGTGCCAGCAGGGTTACGACAGGGGATGGCTACACCTTC.

This chain connects TRBV5-1 to TRBJ1-4, with 7 bases identical to TRBD1. This CDR3 region has 18 residues. Germline-derived CDR1 and CDR2 are SGHRS and YFSETQ. With V trimmed by 4 bases and J by 4 bases, 16 bases remained unmatched. The CDR3 DNA sequence: TGCGCCAGCAGCCAAAGACGACAGGGAAAGGATGGTAATGAAAAACTGTTTTTT. This sequence encodes CASSQRRQGKDGNEKLFF.

This clone has more than one count but fewer than ten. This chain uses TRBV11-3 with TRBJ1-6; maybe TRBD1 (5 bases). Germline lookup yields CDR1 SGHNT and CDR2 YENEEA. Trimming stripped 4 bases from V and 7 bases from J, with 14 bases between. CDR3 length: 15 amino acids. The CDR3 spells CASSSGGGRNSPLHF. Written as DNA, the CDR3 is TGTGCCAGCAGCTCCGGGGGGGGGAGAAATTCACCCCTCCACTTT.

V is TRBV12-5 and J is TRBJ2-7, with D perhaps matching TRBD2 (5 bases). The V gene lost 10 bases and the J gene lost 4 bases, with 17 bases spanning the gap. The CDR3 totals 13 residues. Per germline, CDR1 LGHNT and CDR2 FRNRAP. In DNA form, the CDR3 reads TGTGCTACCAGGAGGATAACCGCTTACGAGCAGTACTTC. It is translated as CATRRITAYEQYF.

The chain combines TRBV2 with TRBJ2-7; D is unresolved. Germline CDR1 and CDR2: SNHLY and FYNNEI. Trimming shortened V by 3 bases and J by 1 base, and 16 bases separated the two germline ends. This CDR3 comprises 16 residues. The CDR3 sequence: CASSELSSGYSYEQYF. Written as DNA, the CDR3 is TGTGCCAGCAGTGAGTTATCTTCAGGATATTCCTACGAGCAGTACTTC.